The clone carrying this T cell receptor (beta chain) turned up a few times. The antigen is not known. This entry belongs to a study of T cell repertoires in cytomegalovirus infection. Study-level information: Public signatures in TCR beta pointed to CMV infection and matching HLA type.

One entry per CDR3 protein, called by TCRdb with MiXCR from the reads. The table includes roughly 310,000 distinct CDR3 sequences, 25% to 35% detected once. The CDR3 consists of 17 residues. CDR1 and CDR2 from the germline V gene are MDHEN and SYDVKM. Trimming took 1 base from V and 0 from J, leaving 15 bases between them. Findings of the study overall: The response measured ex vivo was dominated by TCR beta clonotypes (HLA-C-restricted and CMV-specific).

This clonotype was sampled from a human donor in good health (CMV status not recorded). Some clones in this sample may be carry-over from other donors' samples. This chain links TRBV28 with TRBJ1-1; D call uncertain. The source material was cultured PBMCs, sampled from culture after CMV antigen stimulation. The CDR3 DNA reads TGTGCCAGCAGTTTATTCCCCACCCCAAGACTGAACACTGAAGCTTTCTTT. It encodes CASSLFPTPRLNTEAFF.